Reported below is one TCR beta chain. There are 16 residues in the CDR3. This sample is part of a study of cytomegalovirus exposure and HLA in healthy donors. It was with 60 Vbeta and 13 Jbeta primers that the PCR ran. Assay used: immunoSEQ multiplex PCR; TCRdb lists only in-frame clones, some missing. The repertoire includes some 150,000 clones, roughly 84% of them detected once, and less than 2.5% sits in the top ten. Source material: PBMCs. V usage is TRBV21-1 and J usage is TRBJ2-7; the table assigns TRBD2, which was not confirmed against the DNA. TRBV21-1 is shown as a pseudogene. The receptor's source is a woman between 18 and 29 years old in good health and CMV-seronegative. The CDR3 nucleotides read TGTGCCAGCAGCTCCCTCCCCCGTAGAGGATCCTACGAGCAGTACTTC. Translation: CASSSLPRRGSYEQYF.